This T cell receptor beta chain appears in the sequencing data of a study of T-cell reconstitution after alpha-beta-depleted transplantation in children. The CDR3 covers 14 residues. Germline lookup yields CDR1 KGHSH and CDR2 LQKENI. The germline V and J ends were trimmed by 5 bases and 11 bases, with 21 bases remaining between them. A TCRbeta library incorporating unique molecular identifiers was prepared. TCRdb re-derived calls from the PCR reads in MiXCR, one entry per CDR3 protein. The data contain hundreds of thousands of distinct CDR3 sequences, less than 20% of them seen just once; the ten biggest clones take up roughly 5%.

This receptor was identified in a male patient between 5 and 17 years old who had a stem cell transplant for acute lymphoblastic leukemia, so the T cells may come from the graft donor. The chain combines TRBV18 with TRBJ1-2, with D possibly TRBD1 on 5 matching bases. Here the sequenced sample was PBMCs, mostly from graft donor cells, taken 360 days after TCRalphabeta/CD19-depleted stem cell transplant. CDR3: CASSSVSGSLWYTF. CDR3 DNA: TGTGCCAGCTCATCCGTCTCAGGGTCCCTTTGGTACACCTTC.